A selection of T cell receptor beta chains follows, all from one sample in a study of blood T cell repertoires in COVID-19. Sequenced by immunoSEQ multiplex PCR; TCRdb stores in-frame clones only, minus some. The sample yields under 300,000 clones, around 79% seen once. Input material: peripheral blood. All receptors derive from a woman of 80 years or more with acute or convalescent COVID-19. Each CDR3 is given with its conserved first and last residue. A D gene is named only where the DNA matches it firmly. The size entry is marked missing in some rows and otherwise reads once, few, many or a size class.

cdr3_length: 14; v_call: TRBV19; d_call: .; j_call: TRBJ1-6; clone_size: .; cdr3_nt: TGTGCCAGTAGTATAGGTGGAAGGGGGTCACCCCTCCACTTT; cdr3_aa: CASSIGGRGSPLHF
cdr3_length: 13; v_call: TRBV6-5; d_call: .; j_call: TRBJ1-1; clone_size: few; cdr3_nt: TGTGCCAGCAGACCAAGCAGGGTATTCGGAGCTTTCTTT; cdr3_aa: CASRPSRVFGAFF
cdr3_length: 15; v_call: TRBV10-1; d_call: TRBD1; j_call: TRBJ2-2; clone_size: .; cdr3_nt: TGCGCCAGCACCGAAGGGACAGCGAACACCGGGGAGCTGTTTTTT; cdr3_aa: CASTEGTANTGELFF
cdr3_length: 16; v_call: TRBV7-9; d_call: TRBD2; j_call: TRBJ2-3; clone_size: .; cdr3_nt: TGTGCCAGCAGCTATGGACTAGCGGGACTATCAGATACGCAGTATTTT; cdr3_aa: CASSYGLAGLSDTQYF
cdr3_length: 13; v_call: TRBV3-1/TRBV3-2; d_call: .; j_call: TRBJ1-2; clone_size: .; cdr3_nt: TGTGCCAGCAGCCTGAACTCCGCCTATGGCTACACCTTC; cdr3_aa: CASSLNSAYGYTF
cdr3_length: 16; v_call: TRBV6-5; d_call: TRBD1; j_call: TRBJ1-2; clone_size: .; cdr3_nt: TGTGCCAGCAGTTACTCGAGGACAGGGGGGGGTTATGGCTACACCTTC; cdr3_aa: CASSYSRTGGGYGYTF
cdr3_length: 17; v_call: TRBV7-2; d_call: TRBD2; j_call: TRBJ2-1; clone_size: .; cdr3_nt: TGTGCCAGCAGCCCTCACGCCCAGCGACTAGCGGGGGGTTTTCAGTTCTTC; cdr3_aa: CASSPHAQRLAGGFQFF
cdr3_length: 14; v_call: TRBV19; d_call: TRBD1; j_call: TRBJ1-1; clone_size: .; cdr3_nt: TGTGCCAGTGATGTTGGGGACAGGAACACTGAAGCTTTCTTT; cdr3_aa: CASDVGDRNTEAFF
cdr3_length: 16; v_call: TRBV4-1; d_call: TRBD2; j_call: TRBJ2-3; clone_size: .; cdr3_nt: TGCGCCAGCAGTTCCTATAGCGGGAGGGGGGCAGATACGCAGTATTTT; cdr3_aa: CASSSYSGRGADTQYF
cdr3_length: 13; v_call: TRBV6-5; d_call: TRBD2; j_call: TRBJ2-3; clone_size: .; cdr3_nt: TGTGCCAGCAGACTAGCGGGGGGGGATACGCAGTATTTT; cdr3_aa: CASRLAGGDTQYF
cdr3_length: 16; v_call: TRBV6-6; d_call: .; j_call: TRBJ1-1; clone_size: .; cdr3_nt: TGTGCCAGCACCGCCCCCCCGACCGGGGTTTACACTGAAGCTTTCTTT; cdr3_aa: CASTAPPTGVYTEAFF
cdr3_length: 15; v_call: TRBV3-1/TRBV3-2; d_call: TRBD2; j_call: TRBJ2-2; clone_size: .; cdr3_nt: TGTGCCAGCAGCCGACTAGCGGGAGTGCCCGGGGAGCTGTTTTTT; cdr3_aa: CASSRLAGVPGELFF
cdr3_length: 18; v_call: TRBV7-7; d_call: TRBD1; j_call: TRBJ1-5; clone_size: .; cdr3_nt: TGTGCCAGCAGCCACGGACAGGGGAAAATAGATAGCAATCAGCCCCAGCATTTT; cdr3_aa: CASSHGQGKIDSNQPQHF
cdr3_length: 12; v_call: TRBV12-3/TRBV12-4; d_call: .; j_call: TRBJ1-3; clone_size: .; cdr3_nt: TGTGCCAGCAGTTTAATATTGAACACCATATATTTT; cdr3_aa: CASSLILNTIYF
cdr3_length: 15; v_call: TRBV5-4; d_call: TRBD1; j_call: TRBJ2-2; clone_size: once; cdr3_nt: TGTGCCAGCAGACCCGGGACAGCAACGAGCGGGGAGCTGTTTTTT; cdr3_aa: CASRPGTATSGELFF
cdr3_length: 15; v_call: TRBV18; d_call: .; j_call: TRBJ2-7; clone_size: once; cdr3_nt: TGTGCCAGCTCACCGGCAGGGTATAGTAACTACGAGCAGTACTTC; cdr3_aa: CASSPAGYSNYEQYF
cdr3_length: 12; v_call: TRBV6-5; d_call: .; j_call: TRBJ2-3; clone_size: .; cdr3_nt: TGTGCCAGCAGGAATCCCGGGACTGATTCGTATTTT; cdr3_aa: CASRNPGTDSYF
cdr3_length: 14; v_call: TRBV18; d_call: TRBD1; j_call: TRBJ1-2; clone_size: .; cdr3_nt: TGTGCCAGCTCACAGGACAGGGGGTACTATGGCTACACCTTC; cdr3_aa: CASSQDRGYYGYTF
cdr3_length: 20; v_call: TRBV4-1; d_call: .; j_call: TRBJ1-1; clone_size: .; cdr3_nt: TGCGCCAGCAGCCAGCTCGGAGCCCGTGGCAGGGTGGGAATGGACACTGAAGCTTTCTTT; cdr3_aa: CASSQLGARGRVGMDTEAFF
cdr3_length: 15; v_call: TRBV6-5; d_call: .; j_call: TRBJ2-6; clone_size: once; cdr3_nt: TGTGCCAGCAGCCCCGGGGGCTCTGGGGCCAACGTCCTGACTTTC; cdr3_aa: CASSPGGSGANVLTF
cdr3_length: 16; v_call: TRBV7-8; d_call: TRBD1; j_call: TRBJ2-7; clone_size: .; cdr3_nt: TGTGCCAGCAGCTCCCCCCGGGCAGGGGGCTCCTACGAGCAGTACTTC; cdr3_aa: CASSSPRAGGSYEQYF
cdr3_length: 15; v_call: TRBV10-3; d_call: TRBD1; j_call: TRBJ2-7; clone_size: .; cdr3_nt: TGTGCCATCAGTGGGACAGGTTCTACCTGGGGGGAGCAGTACTTC; cdr3_aa: CAISGTGSTWGEQYF
cdr3_length: 12; v_call: TRBV19; d_call: .; j_call: TRBJ1-6; clone_size: .; cdr3_nt: TGTGCCAGTAAGGAGGGAAACTCACCCCTCCACTTT; cdr3_aa: CASKEGNSPLHF
cdr3_length: 15; v_call: TRBV6-6; d_call: TRBD1; j_call: TRBJ2-3; clone_size: .; cdr3_nt: TGTGCCAGCAGAGTCAGGGGGCGTAGCGCAGATACGCAGTATTTT; cdr3_aa: CASRVRGRSADTQYF
cdr3_length: 14; v_call: TRBV7-9; d_call: .; j_call: TRBJ2-3; clone_size: .; cdr3_nt: TGTGCCAGCAGCTTAGCGCAGGGTACAGATACGCAGTATTTT; cdr3_aa: CASSLAQGTDTQYF
cdr3_length: 15; v_call: TRBV19; d_call: TRBD2; j_call: TRBJ2-3; clone_size: .; cdr3_nt: TGTGCCAGTAGTATTTCAGCGGGAGTGGGAGATACGCAGTATTTT; cdr3_aa: CASSISAGVGDTQYF